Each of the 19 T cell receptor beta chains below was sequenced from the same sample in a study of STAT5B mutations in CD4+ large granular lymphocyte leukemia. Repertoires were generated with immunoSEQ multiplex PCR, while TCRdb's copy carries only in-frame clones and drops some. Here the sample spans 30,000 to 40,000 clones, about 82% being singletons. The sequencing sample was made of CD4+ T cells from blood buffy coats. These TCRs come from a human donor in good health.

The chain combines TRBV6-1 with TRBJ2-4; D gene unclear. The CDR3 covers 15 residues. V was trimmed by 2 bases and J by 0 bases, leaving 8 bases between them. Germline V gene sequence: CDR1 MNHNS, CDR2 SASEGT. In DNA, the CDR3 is TGTGCCAGCAGTGAACACAGCTTAGCCAAAAACATTCAGTACTTC. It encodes CASSEHSLAKNIQYF.

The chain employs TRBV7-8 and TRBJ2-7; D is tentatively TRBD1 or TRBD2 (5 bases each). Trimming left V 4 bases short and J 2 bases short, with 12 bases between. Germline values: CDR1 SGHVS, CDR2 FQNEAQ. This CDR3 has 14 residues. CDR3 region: CASSSRDGTYEQYF. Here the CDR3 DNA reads TGTGCCAGCAGCTCCCGGGACGGAACCTACGAGCAGTACTTC.

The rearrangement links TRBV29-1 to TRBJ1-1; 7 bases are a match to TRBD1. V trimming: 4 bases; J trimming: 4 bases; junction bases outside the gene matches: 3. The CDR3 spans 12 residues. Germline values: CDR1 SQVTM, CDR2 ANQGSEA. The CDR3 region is CSVVAGGTEAFF. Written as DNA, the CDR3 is TGCAGCGTTGTAGCAGGGGGCACTGAAGCTTTCTTT.

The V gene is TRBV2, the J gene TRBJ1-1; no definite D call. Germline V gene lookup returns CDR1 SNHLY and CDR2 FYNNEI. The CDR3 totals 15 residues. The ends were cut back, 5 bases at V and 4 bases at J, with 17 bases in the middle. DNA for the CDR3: TGTGCCAGCAGTAGTGGGGAACAGTGGCGCACTGAAGCTTTCTTT. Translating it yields CASSSGEQWRTEAFF.

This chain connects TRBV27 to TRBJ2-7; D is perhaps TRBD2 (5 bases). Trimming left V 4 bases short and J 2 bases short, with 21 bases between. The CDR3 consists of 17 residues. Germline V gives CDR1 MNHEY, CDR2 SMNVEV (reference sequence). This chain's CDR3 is CASSSTHSGILAYEQYF. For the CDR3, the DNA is TGTGCCAGCAGTTCCACTCATTCGGGGATACTTGCCTACGAGCAGTACTTC.

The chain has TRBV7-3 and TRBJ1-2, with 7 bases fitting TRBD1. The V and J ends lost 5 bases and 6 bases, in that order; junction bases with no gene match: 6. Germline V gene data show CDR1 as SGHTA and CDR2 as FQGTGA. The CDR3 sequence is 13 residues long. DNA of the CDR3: TGTGCCAGCAGCGCCAGGGGGGGAAATGGCTACACCTTC. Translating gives CASSARGGNGYTF.

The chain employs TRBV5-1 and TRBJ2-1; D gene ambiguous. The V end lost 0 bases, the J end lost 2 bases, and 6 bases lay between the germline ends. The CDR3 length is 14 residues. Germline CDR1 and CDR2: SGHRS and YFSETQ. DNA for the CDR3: TGCGCCAGCAGCTTGGAATTGGCCTACAATGAGCAGTTCTTC. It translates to CASSLELAYNEQFF.

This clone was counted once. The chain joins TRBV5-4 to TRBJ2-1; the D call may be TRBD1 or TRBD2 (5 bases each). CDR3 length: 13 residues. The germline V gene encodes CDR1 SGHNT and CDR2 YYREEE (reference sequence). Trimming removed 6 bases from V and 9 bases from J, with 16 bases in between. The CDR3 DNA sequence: TGTGCCAGCACCGTTCGGGACCGGGGTGAGCAGTTCTTC. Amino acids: CASTVRDRGEQFF.

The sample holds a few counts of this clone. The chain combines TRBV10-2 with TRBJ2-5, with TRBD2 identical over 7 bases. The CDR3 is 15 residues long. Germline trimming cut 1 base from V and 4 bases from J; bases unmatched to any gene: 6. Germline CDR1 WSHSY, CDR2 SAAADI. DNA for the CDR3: TGCGCCAGCAGTGAGTGGCTAGCGGTCGGAGAGACCCAGTACTTC. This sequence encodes CASSEWLAVGETQYF.

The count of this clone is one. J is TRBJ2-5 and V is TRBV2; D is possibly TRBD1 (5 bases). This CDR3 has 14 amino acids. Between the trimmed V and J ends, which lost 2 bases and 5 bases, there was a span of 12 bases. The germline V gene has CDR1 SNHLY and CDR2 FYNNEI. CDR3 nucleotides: TGTGCCAGCAGTGAACGGCAGCGACAGGAGACCCAGTACTTC. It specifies CASSERQRQETQYF.

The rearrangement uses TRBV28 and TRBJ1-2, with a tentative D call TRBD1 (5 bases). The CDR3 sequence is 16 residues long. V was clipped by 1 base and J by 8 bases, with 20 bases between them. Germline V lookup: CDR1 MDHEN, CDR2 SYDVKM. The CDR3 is CASSLSGRVGSGGYTF. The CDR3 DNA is TGTGCCAGCAGTTTATCCGGCAGGGTCGGCTCCGGCGGCTACACCTTC.

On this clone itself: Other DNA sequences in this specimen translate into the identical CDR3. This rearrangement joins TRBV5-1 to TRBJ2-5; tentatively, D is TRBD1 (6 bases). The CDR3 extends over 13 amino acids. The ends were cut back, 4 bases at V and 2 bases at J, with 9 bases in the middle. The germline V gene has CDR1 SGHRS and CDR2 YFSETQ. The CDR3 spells CASSPGQQETQYF. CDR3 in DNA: TGCGCCAGCAGCCCCGGACAGCAAGAGACCCAGTACTTC. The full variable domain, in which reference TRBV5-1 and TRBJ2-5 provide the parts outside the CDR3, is KAGVTQTPRYLIKTRGQQVTLSCSPISGHRSVSWYQQTPGQGLQFLFEYFSETQRNKGNFPGRFSGRQFSNSRSEMNVSTLELGDSALYLCASSPGQQETQYFGPGTRLLVL.

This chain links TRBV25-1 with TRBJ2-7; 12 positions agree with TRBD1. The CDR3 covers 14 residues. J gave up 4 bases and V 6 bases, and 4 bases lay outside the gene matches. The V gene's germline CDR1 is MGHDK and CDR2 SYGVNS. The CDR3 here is CASRGTGGLYEQYF. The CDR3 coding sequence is TGTGCCAGCAGGGGGACAGGGGGCTTGTACGAGCAGTACTTC.

As DNA, the CDR3 is TGTGCCAGCTCACCGAACATACGACAGGGGCCAGCTTTCTTT. Translated, it gives CASSPNIRQGPAFF. The chain has TRBV18 and TRBJ1-1; 8 bases agree with TRBD1. Germline trimming cut 3 bases from V and 10 bases from J; bases unmatched to any gene: 10. This CDR3 has 14 residues. The germline V gene has CDR1 KGHSH and CDR2 LQKENI. The variable domain in full, completed from reference TRBV18 and TRBJ1-1, reads NAGVMQNPRHLVRRRGQEARLRCSPMKGHSHVYWYRQLPEEGLKFMVYLQKENIIDESGMPKERFSAEFPKEGPSILRIQQVVRGDSAAYFCASSPNIRQGPAFFGQGTRLTVV.

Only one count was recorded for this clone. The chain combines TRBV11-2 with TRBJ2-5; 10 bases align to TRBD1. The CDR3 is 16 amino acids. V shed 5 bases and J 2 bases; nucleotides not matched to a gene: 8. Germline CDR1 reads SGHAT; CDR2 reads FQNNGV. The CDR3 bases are TGTGCCAGCAGCCCACGACAGGGGGCTAAGCAAGAGACCCAGTACTTC. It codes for CASSPRQGAKQETQYF.

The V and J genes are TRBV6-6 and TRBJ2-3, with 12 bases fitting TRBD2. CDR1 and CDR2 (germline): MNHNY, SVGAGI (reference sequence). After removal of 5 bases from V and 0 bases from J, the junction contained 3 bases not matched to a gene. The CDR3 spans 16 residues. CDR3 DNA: TGTGCCAGCAGTCCTGGGACTAGCGGGAGCACAGATACGCAGTATTTT. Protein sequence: CASSPGTSGSTDTQYF.

The CDR3: CASSGGGSSSPLHF. DNA for the CDR3: TGTGCCAGCTCAGGTGGTGGCAGCAGCTCACCCCTCCACTTT. The chain combines TRBV18 with TRBJ1-6; D gene uncertain. Germline CDR1 KGHSH, CDR2 LQKENI. Between the trimmed V and J ends, which lost 5 bases and 10 bases, there was a span of 15 bases. The CDR3 is made up of 14 amino acids.

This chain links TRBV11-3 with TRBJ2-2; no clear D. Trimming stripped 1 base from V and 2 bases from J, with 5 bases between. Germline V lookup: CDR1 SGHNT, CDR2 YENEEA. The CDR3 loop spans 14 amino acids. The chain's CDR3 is CASSLASNTGELFF. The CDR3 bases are TGTGCCAGCAGCTTAGCCTCTAACACCGGGGAGCTGTTTTTT.

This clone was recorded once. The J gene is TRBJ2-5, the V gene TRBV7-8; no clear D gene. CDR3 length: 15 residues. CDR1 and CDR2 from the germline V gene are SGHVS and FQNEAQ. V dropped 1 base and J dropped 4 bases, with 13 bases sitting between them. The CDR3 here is CASSLEARSSETQYF. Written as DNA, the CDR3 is TGTGCCAGCAGCTTAGAGGCTAGGAGCTCAGAGACCCAGTACTTC.